This T cell receptor (beta chain) derives from a study of molecular identifiers for immune sequencing clone quantification. V lost 1 base and J lost 0, with 13 bases in between. CDR1 SEHNR and CDR2 FQNEAQ come from the germline V gene (reference sequence). This CDR3 is 17 amino acids long. TCRdb re-derived calls from the PCR reads in MiXCR, one entry per CDR3 protein. The table has 460,000 or so distinct CDR3 sequences, 20% to 25% seen once. Regarding this clonotype: The antigen is undetermined.

The study, taken as a whole, reports: Same-barcode identical TCR molecules could make highly expanded clones look smaller than they are.

The origin of this receptor is a human donor in good health. Some libraries in this study had Jurkat cell RNA spiked in. J is TRBJ2-1 and V is TRBV7-9; D remains unclear. The specimen sequenced was naive CD8+ T cells from blood, with Jurkat cell RNA spiked in. Documented subset: FACS-sorted CD8+CD4-CCR7+CD45RA+ naive T cells. This CDR3 is CASSLVIGLSSYNEQFF. As DNA, the CDR3 is TGTGCCAGCAGCTTAGTTATAGGATTAAGCTCCTACAATGAGCAGTTCTTC.